This record looks at one TCR beta chain sequence and its context. Primers for the PCR totalled 60 Vbeta and 13 Jbeta. Method: immunoSEQ multiplex PCR; TCRdb's copy keeps in-frame clones and lacks some. The table has about 120,000 clones, 70% to 85% seen once; the top ten hold 11%. This sample was taken from a study of cytomegalovirus exposure and HLA in healthy donors. Germline V gene lookup returns CDR1 SQVTM and CDR2 ANQGSEA. V lost 7 bases and J lost 1, with 13 bases in between. This CDR3 comprises 13 residues. This receptor was identified in a woman in her forties or fifties in good health and CMV-seropositive. V and J are TRBV29-1 and TRBJ1-1; D is unclear. Sequenced sample: PBMCs. The CDR3 is CSGRRARNTEAFF. DNA of the CDR3: TGCAGCGGTCGGCGGGCCAGGAACACTGAAGCTTTCTTT.